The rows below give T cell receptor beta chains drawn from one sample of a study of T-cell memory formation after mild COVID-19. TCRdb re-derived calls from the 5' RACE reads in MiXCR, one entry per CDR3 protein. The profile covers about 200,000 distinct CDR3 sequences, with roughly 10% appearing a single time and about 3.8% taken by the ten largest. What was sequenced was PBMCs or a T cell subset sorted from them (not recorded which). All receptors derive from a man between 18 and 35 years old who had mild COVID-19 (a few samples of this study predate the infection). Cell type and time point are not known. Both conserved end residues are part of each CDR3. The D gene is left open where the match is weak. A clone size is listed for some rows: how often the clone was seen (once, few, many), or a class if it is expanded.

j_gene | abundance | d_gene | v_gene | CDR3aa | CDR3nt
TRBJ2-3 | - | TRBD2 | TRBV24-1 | CATSALGLADTDTQYF | TGTGCCACCAGTGCCCTGGGACTAGCGGACACAGATACGCAGTATTTT
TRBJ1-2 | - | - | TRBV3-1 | CASSQERMSYGYTF | TGTGCCAGCAGCCAAGAGAGGATGAGCTATGGCTACACCTTC
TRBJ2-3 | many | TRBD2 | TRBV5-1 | CASSLQPIGVAGSTDTQYF | TGCGCCAGCAGCTTGCAACCCATCGGAGTAGCGGGGAGCACAGATACGCAGTATTTT
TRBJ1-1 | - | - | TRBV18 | CASSERSEAFF | TGTGCCAGCTCAGAACGGAGTGAAGCTTTCTTT
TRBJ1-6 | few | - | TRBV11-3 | CASSLNQKEPLHF | TGTGCCAGCAGCTTAAACCAAAAGGAACCCCTCCACTTT
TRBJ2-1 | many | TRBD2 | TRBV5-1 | CASSAGLAGEGEQFF | TGCGCCAGCAGCGCGGGACTAGCGGGGGAAGGTGAGCAGTTCTTC
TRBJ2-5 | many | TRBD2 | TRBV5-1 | CASSLDGTTEETQYF | TGCGCCAGCAGCTTGGACGGGACTACCGAAGAGACCCAGTACTTC
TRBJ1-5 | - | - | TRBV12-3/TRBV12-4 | CASSSMNQPQHF | TGTGCCAGCAGTTCGATGAATCAGCCCCAGCATTTT
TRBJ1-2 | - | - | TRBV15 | CATSRDQGSYTF | TGTGCCACCAGCAGAGATCAAGGCAGCTACACCTTC
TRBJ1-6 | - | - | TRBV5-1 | CASSLLAGALGSPLHF | TGCGCCAGCAGCTTGCTTGCGGGGGCGCTTGGTTCACCCCTCCACTTT
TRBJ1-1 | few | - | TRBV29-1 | CSVVTANTEAFF | TGCAGCGTGGTGACGGCGAACACTGAAGCTTTCTTT
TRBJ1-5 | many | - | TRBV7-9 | CASSSSGSNQPQHF | TGTGCCAGCAGCTCTTCAGGTAGCAATCAGCCCCAGCATTTT
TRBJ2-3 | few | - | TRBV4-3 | CASSQGSPGQGYTDTQYF | TGCGCCAGCAGCCAAGGTTCGCCCGGCCAGGGATACACAGATACGCAGTATTTT
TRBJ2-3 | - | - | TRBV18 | CASSPIGARADTQYF | TGTGCCAGCTCACCTATCGGGGCTCGGGCAGATACGCAGTATTTT
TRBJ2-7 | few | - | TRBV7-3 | CASSSGGEQYF | TGTGCCAGCAGCTCTGGGGGGGAGCAGTACTTC
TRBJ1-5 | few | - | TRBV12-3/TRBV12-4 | CASSPRWGNQPQHF | TGTGCCAGCAGTCCCCGGTGGGGGAATCAGCCCCAGCATTTT
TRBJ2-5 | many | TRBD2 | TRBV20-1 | CSAWTSGEETQYF | TGCAGTGCTTGGACTAGCGGGGAAGAGACCCAGTACTTC
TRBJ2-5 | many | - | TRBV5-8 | CASSLVGQETQYF | TGTGCCAGCAGCTTGGTGGGGCAAGAGACCCAGTACTTC
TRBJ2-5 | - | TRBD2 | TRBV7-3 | CASSPSAGGIETQYF | TGTGCCAGCAGCCCCTCAGCGGGGGGGATAGAGACCCAGTACTTC
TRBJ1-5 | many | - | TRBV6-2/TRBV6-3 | CASSPTGNGNQPQHF | TGTGCCAGCAGTCCCACAGGGAACGGGAATCAGCCCCAGCATTTT
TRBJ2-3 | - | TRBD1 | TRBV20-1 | CSATGTASTDTQYF | TGCAGTGCAACCGGGACAGCTAGCACAGATACGCAGTATTTT
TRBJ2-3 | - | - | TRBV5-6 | CASSLQGQYTDTQYF | TGTGCCAGCAGCTTGCAAGGACAATACACAGATACGCAGTATTTT
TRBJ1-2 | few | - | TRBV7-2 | CASSLVSSRSYGYTF | TGTGCCAGCAGCTTAGTATCCAGCCGGTCCTATGGCTACACCTTC
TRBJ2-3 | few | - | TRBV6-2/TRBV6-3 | CASKRRASGTDTQYF | TGTGCCAGCAAAAGGAGGGCTAGCGGCACAGATACGCAGTATTTT
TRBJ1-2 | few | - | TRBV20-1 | CSARDTDRNYGYTF | TGCAGTGCTAGAGACACCGACAGAAACTATGGCTACACCTTC
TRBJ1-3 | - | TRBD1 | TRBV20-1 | CSAGHDRDSGNTIYF | TGCAGTGCTGGACACGACAGGGACTCTGGAAACACCATATATTTT
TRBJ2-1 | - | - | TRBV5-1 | CASKGLADYNEQFF | TGCGCCAGCAAGGGGCTAGCAGACTACAATGAGCAGTTCTTC
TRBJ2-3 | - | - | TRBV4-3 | CASSQLAVSTDTQYF | TGCGCCAGCAGCCAATTGGCGGTTAGCACAGATACGCAGTATTTT
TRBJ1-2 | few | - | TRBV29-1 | CSVVTPNTIDGYTF | TGCAGCGTTGTGACCCCAAACACGATCGATGGCTACACCTTC
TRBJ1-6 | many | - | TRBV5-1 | CASSLKLDSPLHF | TGCGCCAGCAGCTTGAAACTCGATTCACCCCTCCACTTT
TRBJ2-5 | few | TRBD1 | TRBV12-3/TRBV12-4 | CASSWTGGNGETQYF | TGTGCCAGCAGTTGGACAGGGGGCAACGGAGAAACCCAGTACTTC
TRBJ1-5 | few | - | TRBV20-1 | CSATPSRESYSNQPQHF | TGCAGTGCTACCCCCTCACGGGAGTCTTATAGCAATCAGCCCCAGCATTTT
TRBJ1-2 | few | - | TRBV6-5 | CASSNQGSGYTF | TGTGCCAGCAGTAACCAGGGGTCCGGCTACACCTTC
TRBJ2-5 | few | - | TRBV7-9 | CASSKGSRGSFPTQYF | TGTGCCAGCAGCAAAGGGAGCAGGGGTAGTTTTCCGACCCAGTACTTC
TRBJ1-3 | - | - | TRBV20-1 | CSARVKGAGNTIYF | TGCAGTGCTAGAGTGAAGGGAGCTGGAAACACCATATATTTT
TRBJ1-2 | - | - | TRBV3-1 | CASSQVGAGGYTF | TGTGCCAGCAGCCAAGTGGGAGCCGGTGGCTACACCTTC
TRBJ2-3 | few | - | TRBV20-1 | CSAPGPSTDTQYF | TGCAGTGCCCCGGGGCCAAGCACAGATACGCAGTATTTT
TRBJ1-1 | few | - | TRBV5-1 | CASRINTEAFF | TGCGCCAGCAGAATCAACACTGAAGCTTTCTTT
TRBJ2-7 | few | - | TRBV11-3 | CASSLARHYEQYF | TGTGCCAGCAGCCTCGCCCGGCACTACGAGCAGTACTTC
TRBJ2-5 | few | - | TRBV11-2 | CASSLGAWETQYF | TGTGCCAGCAGCTTAGGGGCTTGGGAGACCCAGTACTTC
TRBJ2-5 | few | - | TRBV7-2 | CASTPGIKETQYF | TGTGCCAGCACCCCGGGGATTAAAGAGACCCAGTACTTC
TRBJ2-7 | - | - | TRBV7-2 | CASSPQTSIHEQYF | TGTGCCAGCAGCCCGCAGACTAGTATACACGAGCAGTACTTC
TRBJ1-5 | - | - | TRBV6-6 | CASSYSRPNLPQHF | TGTGCCAGCAGTTACTCGCGCCCTAATCTGCCCCAGCATTTT
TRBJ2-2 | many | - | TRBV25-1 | CASSGTANTGELFF | TGTGCCAGCAGTGGGACGGCAAACACCGGGGAGCTGTTTTTT
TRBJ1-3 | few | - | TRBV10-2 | CASGRGLDGNTIYF | TGCGCCAGCGGGCGCGGCCTGGACGGAAACACCATATATTTT
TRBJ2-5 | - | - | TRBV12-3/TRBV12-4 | CASSFVPEETQYF | TGTGCCAGCAGTTTCGTGCCCGAGGAGACCCAGTACTTC
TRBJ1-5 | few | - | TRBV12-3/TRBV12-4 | CASSIMGLWKSNQPQHF | TGTGCCAGCAGTATAATGGGACTATGGAAAAGCAATCAGCCCCAGCATTTT
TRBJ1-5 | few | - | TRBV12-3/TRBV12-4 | CASTYTGRQPQHF | TGTGCCAGCACCTACACGGGTCGGCAGCCCCAGCATTTT
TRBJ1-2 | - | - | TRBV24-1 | CARGQSNYGYTF | TGTGCCAGAGGGCAGTCTAACTATGGCTACACCTTC
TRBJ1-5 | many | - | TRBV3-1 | CASSHGASNQPQHF | TGTGCCAGCAGCCATGGGGCGAGCAATCAGCCCCAGCATTTT
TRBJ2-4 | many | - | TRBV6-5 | CASSLSQLAKNIQYF | TGTGCCAGCAGTTTAAGTCAACTAGCCAAAAACATTCAGTACTTC
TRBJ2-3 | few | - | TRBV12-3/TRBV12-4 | CASLNRGTDTQYF | TGTGCCAGCCTGAATAGGGGCACAGATACGCAGTATTTT
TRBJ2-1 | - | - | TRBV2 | CASTRGYNEQFF | TGTGCCAGCACACGGGGCTACAATGAGCAGTTCTTC
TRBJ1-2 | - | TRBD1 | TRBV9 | CASSTDREYGYTF | TGTGCCAGCAGCACAGACAGGGAGTATGGCTACACCTTC
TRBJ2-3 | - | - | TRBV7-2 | CASSLVGWGASTDTQYF | TGTGCCAGCAGCTTGGTCGGGTGGGGGGCTAGCACAGATACGCAGTATTTT
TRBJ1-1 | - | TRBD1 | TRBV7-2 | CASSPQGANTEAFF | TGTGCCAGCAGCCCACAGGGGGCTAACACTGAAGCTTTCTTT
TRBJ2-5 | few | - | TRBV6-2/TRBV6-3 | CASSYGGSVQETQYF | TGTGCCAGCAGTTACGGGGGGTCAGTCCAAGAGACCCAGTACTTC
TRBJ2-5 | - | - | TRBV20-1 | CSVETQYF | TGCAGTGTAGAGACCCAGTACTTC
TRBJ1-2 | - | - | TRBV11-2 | CASSAYEYGYTF | TGTGCCAGCAGCGCCTATGAGTATGGCTACACCTTC